A selection of T cell receptor beta chains follows, all from one sample in a study of T cells in localized non-small cell lung cancer. Produced via immunoSEQ multiplex PCR; TCRdb's table is partial and in-frame only. The data hold approximately 76,000 clones, with approximately 80% observed a single time. The sample in question was peripheral blood, obtained before any cancer treatment. These TCRs come from a female donor at least 60 years old with stage I lung adenocarcinoma. CDR3s include the opening cysteine and the closing phenylalanine or tryptophan. The order of the fields is D gene, V gene, J gene, clone size, CDR3 protein, CDR3 DNA. The D gene is left open where the match is weak. Clone sizes are given selectively: once, few, many, or a class where the clone is expanded.

d_call: .; v_call: TRBV7-2; j_call: TRBJ1-4; clone_size: .; cdr3_aa: CASSLMGWTNEKLFF; cdr3_nt: TGTGCCAGCAGCTTAATGGGCTGGACTAATGAAAAACTGTTTTTT
d_call: .; v_call: TRBV6-1; j_call: TRBJ1-5; clone_size: .; cdr3_aa: CASTMLGTQPQHF; cdr3_nt: TGTGCCAGCACTATGTTGGGGACTCAGCCCCAGCATTTT
d_call: .; v_call: TRBV30; j_call: TRBJ1-5; clone_size: few; cdr3_aa: CAWSVGGHQPQHF; cdr3_nt: TGTGCCTGGAGTGTCGGGGGACATCAGCCCCAGCATTTT
d_call: .; v_call: TRBV20-1; j_call: TRBJ2-4; clone_size: .; cdr3_aa: CSAPGGDIQYF; cdr3_nt: TGCAGTGCTCCCGGTGGAGACATTCAGTACTTC
d_call: TRBD1; v_call: TRBV29-1; j_call: TRBJ2-3; clone_size: .; cdr3_aa: CSVGTGGPTDTQYF; cdr3_nt: TGCAGCGTGGGGACAGGGGGCCCCACAGATACGCAGTATTTT
d_call: .; v_call: TRBV19; j_call: TRBJ1-1; clone_size: .; cdr3_aa: CASSFGRSWNTEAFF; cdr3_nt: TGTGCCAGTAGCTTCGGACGTAGCTGGAACACTGAAGCTTTCTTT
d_call: TRBD1; v_call: TRBV19; j_call: TRBJ1-5; clone_size: .; cdr3_aa: CASSIARPGQGILYYQPQHF; cdr3_nt: TGTGCCAGTAGTATAGCGCGTCCGGGACAGGGAATTTTATACTATCAGCCCCAGCATTTT
d_call: .; v_call: TRBV7-7; j_call: TRBJ2-7; clone_size: .; cdr3_aa: CASSLAPGGQGSEQYF; cdr3_nt: TGTGCTAGCAGCTTAGCCCCGGGTGGTCAGGGATCCGAGCAGTACTTC
d_call: .; v_call: TRBV19; j_call: TRBJ2-3; clone_size: .; cdr3_aa: CASSYLSTDTQYF; cdr3_nt: TGTGCCAGTAGTTACCTTAGCACAGATACGCAGTATTTT
d_call: .; v_call: TRBV7-2; j_call: TRBJ2-4; clone_size: .; cdr3_aa: CASSLGLAKNIQYF; cdr3_nt: TGTGCCAGCAGCTTAGGGTTAGCCAAAAACATTCAGTACTTC
d_call: TRBD2; v_call: TRBV19; j_call: TRBJ2-1; clone_size: many; cdr3_aa: CASRFRGLATLEQFF; cdr3_nt: TGTGCCAGTAGATTTCGGGGACTAGCGACACTAGAGCAGTTCTTC
d_call: .; v_call: TRBV5-1; j_call: TRBJ2-4; clone_size: .; cdr3_aa: CASSPGLPETDIQYF; cdr3_nt: TGCGCCAGCAGCCCGGGGCTTCCCGAGACGGACATTCAGTACTTC
d_call: .; v_call: TRBV7-2; j_call: TRBJ2-7; clone_size: .; cdr3_aa: CASSLRGRFNEQYF; cdr3_nt: TGTGCCAGCAGCTTACGAGGGAGGTTCAACGAGCAGTACTTC
d_call: TRBD1; v_call: TRBV4-1; j_call: TRBJ2-7; clone_size: once; cdr3_aa: CASSQLGTGGYEQYF; cdr3_nt: TGCGCCAGCAGCCAACTAGGGACAGGTGGTTACGAGCAGTACTTC
d_call: .; v_call: TRBV15; j_call: TRBJ2-7; clone_size: .; cdr3_aa: CATSSGPETEQYF; cdr3_nt: TGTGCCACCAGCAGCGGTCCCGAAACCGAGCAGTACTTC
d_call: .; v_call: TRBV10-3; j_call: TRBJ2-1; clone_size: .; cdr3_aa: CAISAGTDYNEQFF; cdr3_nt: TGTGCCATCAGTGCCGGGACTGACTACAATGAGCAGTTCTTC
d_call: TRBD2; v_call: TRBV6-1; j_call: TRBJ2-2; clone_size: .; cdr3_aa: CASSGTSGIVRTGELFF; cdr3_nt: TGTGCCAGCAGTGGGACTAGCGGGATCGTACGAACCGGGGAGCTGTTTTTT
d_call: TRBD1; v_call: TRBV5-4; j_call: TRBJ2-1; clone_size: .; cdr3_aa: CASSFGDRFNEQFF; cdr3_nt: TGTGCCAGCAGCTTTGGGGACAGGTTCAATGAGCAGTTCTTC
d_call: TRBD1; v_call: TRBV5-1; j_call: TRBJ2-7; clone_size: .; cdr3_aa: CASSLVWDSSYEQYF; cdr3_nt: TGCGCCAGCAGCTTGGTTTGGGACAGCTCCTACGAGCAGTACTTC
d_call: TRBD2; v_call: TRBV7-3; j_call: TRBJ2-2; clone_size: .; cdr3_aa: CASSPKGLAGGAGELFF; cdr3_nt: TGTGCCAGCAGCCCAAAGGGACTAGCGGGAGGAGCCGGGGAGCTGTTTTTT
d_call: .; v_call: TRBV6-5; j_call: TRBJ1-2; clone_size: .; cdr3_aa: CASSYAGINYGYTF; cdr3_nt: TGTGCCAGCAGTTACGCGGGGATCAACTATGGCTACACCTTC
d_call: .; v_call: TRBV7-7; j_call: TRBJ2-7; clone_size: .; cdr3_aa: CASSWGEGYEQYF; cdr3_nt: TGTGCTAGCAGTTGGGGTGAGGGATACGAGCAGTACTTC
d_call: TRBD2; v_call: TRBV9; j_call: TRBJ2-1; clone_size: .; cdr3_aa: CASSVDPGGTSVKNEQFF; cdr3_nt: TGTGCCAGCAGCGTAGACCCCGGGGGGACTAGCGTTAAGAATGAGCAGTTCTTC
d_call: .; v_call: TRBV28; j_call: TRBJ2-1; clone_size: .; cdr3_aa: CASRPVVRSNEQFF; cdr3_nt: TGTGCCAGCAGGCCCGTCGTGAGGTCCAATGAGCAGTTCTTC
d_call: .; v_call: TRBV27; j_call: TRBJ2-7; clone_size: .; cdr3_aa: CATKPHPSQGGSYEQYF; cdr3_nt: TGTGCCACCAAACCACACCCGAGCCAGGGTGGGTCCTACGAGCAGTACTTC
d_call: .; v_call: TRBV6-5; j_call: TRBJ1-2; clone_size: .; cdr3_aa: CASTPSRRNSYGYTF; cdr3_nt: TGTGCCAGCACCCCAAGCCGCCGAAACTCCTATGGCTACACCTTC
d_call: TRBD2; v_call: TRBV5-6; j_call: TRBJ2-7; clone_size: once; cdr3_aa: CASTGGYEQYF; cdr3_nt: TGTGCCAGCACGGGGGGCTACGAGCAGTACTTC
d_call: .; v_call: TRBV6-5; j_call: TRBJ1-1; clone_size: .; cdr3_aa: CASRVSGGNTEAFF; cdr3_nt: TGTGCCAGCAGGGTCAGCGGGGGGAACACTGAAGCTTTCTTT
d_call: TRBD1; v_call: TRBV10-3; j_call: TRBJ2-7; clone_size: .; cdr3_aa: CATRTGGSDEQYF; cdr3_nt: TGTGCCACGAGGACAGGGGGCTCGGACGAGCAGTACTTC
d_call: .; v_call: TRBV6-5; j_call: TRBJ2-3; clone_size: .; cdr3_aa: CASSYDGTSTDTQYF; cdr3_nt: TGTGCCAGCAGTTACGATGGGACTAGCACAGATACGCAGTATTTT
d_call: .; v_call: TRBV14; j_call: TRBJ2-5; clone_size: .; cdr3_aa: CASSQGGAGVKKYF; cdr3_nt: TGTGCCAGCAGCCAAGGAGGCGCAGGGGTTAAGAAGTACTTC
d_call: TRBD1; v_call: TRBV5-6; j_call: TRBJ2-7; clone_size: .; cdr3_aa: CASSFSQGDQYF; cdr3_nt: TGTGCCAGCAGCTTCTCGCAGGGGGATCAGTACTTC
d_call: .; v_call: TRBV5-5; j_call: TRBJ1-3; clone_size: .; cdr3_aa: CASSLGTGNTIYF; cdr3_nt: TGTGCCAGCAGCTTGGGGACTGGAAACACCATATATTTT
d_call: TRBD1; v_call: TRBV11-2; j_call: TRBJ2-7; clone_size: .; cdr3_aa: CASRGQGHREQYF; cdr3_nt: TGTGCCAGCCGTGGACAGGGGCATCGGGAGCAGTACTTC
d_call: .; v_call: TRBV27; j_call: TRBJ2-1; clone_size: .; cdr3_aa: CASSSTDYNEQFF; cdr3_nt: TGTGCCAGCAGTTCGACAGACTACAATGAGCAGTTCTTC
d_call: TRBD1; v_call: TRBV7-2; j_call: TRBJ2-1; clone_size: .; cdr3_aa: CASSSAGQGYEQFF; cdr3_nt: TGTGCCAGCAGCTCCGCGGGACAGGGGTATGAGCAGTTCTTC
d_call: TRBD1; v_call: TRBV5-5; j_call: TRBJ2-7; clone_size: .; cdr3_aa: CASSPGTGTYEQYF; cdr3_nt: TGTGCCAGCAGCCCCGGGACAGGCACCTACGAGCAGTACTTC
d_call: .; v_call: TRBV27; j_call: TRBJ2-7; clone_size: .; cdr3_aa: CASSFAVSYEQYF; cdr3_nt: TGTGCCAGCAGTTTCGCGGTCTCCTACGAGCAGTACTTC
d_call: .; v_call: TRBV15; j_call: TRBJ2-2; clone_size: .; cdr3_aa: CATSRKGSPGELFF; cdr3_nt: TGTGCCACCAGCAGAAAAGGTTCCCCCGGGGAGCTGTTTTTT
d_call: .; v_call: TRBV7-2; j_call: TRBJ2-3; clone_size: .; cdr3_aa: CASSLASTDTQYF; cdr3_nt: TGTGCCAGCAGCTTAGCGAGCACAGATACGCAGTATTTT
d_call: .; v_call: TRBV7-2; j_call: TRBJ1-2; clone_size: .; cdr3_aa: CASSPLSSSVSYTF; cdr3_nt: TGTGCCAGCAGCCCCCTCTCGTCCTCTGTAAGCTACACCTTC
d_call: .; v_call: TRBV5-1; j_call: TRBJ2-2; clone_size: .; cdr3_aa: CASSLNQGTGELFF; cdr3_nt: TGCGCCAGCAGCTTGAATCAGGGAACCGGGGAGCTGTTTTTT
d_call: .; v_call: TRBV7-2; j_call: TRBJ2-2; clone_size: .; cdr3_aa: CASSFQAVRDTGELFF; cdr3_nt: TGTGCCAGCAGCTTTCAGGCTGTGAGGGACACCGGGGAGCTGTTTTTT
d_call: .; v_call: TRBV6-5; j_call: TRBJ1-3; clone_size: .; cdr3_aa: CASRGSGNTIYF; cdr3_nt: TGTGCCAGCAGGGGCTCTGGAAACACCATATATTTT
d_call: .; v_call: TRBV5-8; j_call: TRBJ2-6; clone_size: .; cdr3_aa: CASSSLVSGANVLTF; cdr3_nt: TGTGCCAGCAGCTCCTTAGTCTCTGGGGCCAACGTCCTGACTTTC
d_call: .; v_call: TRBV7-9; j_call: TRBJ2-2; clone_size: .; cdr3_aa: CASSSQGFVLFF; cdr3_nt: TGTGCCAGCAGCTCACAGGGCTTCGTGCTGTTTTTT
d_call: .; v_call: TRBV4-3; j_call: TRBJ1-1; clone_size: .; cdr3_aa: CASSQELGRTEAFF; cdr3_nt: TGCGCCAGCAGCCAAGAATTAGGGCGAACTGAAGCTTTCTTT
d_call: TRBD2; v_call: TRBV28; j_call: TRBJ2-7; clone_size: .; cdr3_aa: CASISGGAYEQYF; cdr3_nt: TGTGCCAGCATCTCGGGGGGAGCCTACGAGCAGTACTTC
d_call: .; v_call: TRBV19; j_call: TRBJ1-6; clone_size: .; cdr3_aa: CASSQGNRGNSPLHF; cdr3_nt: TGTGCCAGTAGTCAGGGAAACCGGGGGAATTCACCCCTCCACTTT
d_call: .; v_call: TRBV29-1; j_call: TRBJ2-7; clone_size: once; cdr3_aa: CSVGGGSYEQYF; cdr3_nt: TGCAGCGTTGGTGGAGGTTCCTACGAGCAGTACTTC
d_call: .; v_call: TRBV30; j_call: TRBJ2-1; clone_size: .; cdr3_aa: CAWSGRRAYNEQFF; cdr3_nt: TGTGCCTGGAGTGGCCGGCGGGCCTACAATGAGCAGTTCTTC
d_call: TRBD1; v_call: TRBV5-1; j_call: TRBJ1-2; clone_size: .; cdr3_aa: CASSLEGTGNYGYTF; cdr3_nt: TGCGCCAGCAGCTTGGAAGGGACAGGGAACTATGGCTACACCTTC
d_call: .; v_call: TRBV14; j_call: TRBJ1-3; clone_size: few; cdr3_aa: CASSQDRGSFGNTIYF; cdr3_nt: TGTGCCAGCAGCCAAGATCGTGGGTCTTTTGGAAACACCATATATTTT
d_call: TRBD1; v_call: TRBV5-1; j_call: TRBJ2-6; clone_size: .; cdr3_aa: CASSPTGTSSGANVLTF; cdr3_nt: TGCGCCAGCAGCCCGACAGGGACCTCTTCTGGGGCCAACGTCCTGACTTTC
d_call: .; v_call: TRBV6-6; j_call: TRBJ1-2; clone_size: .; cdr3_aa: CASSQQGRYGYTF; cdr3_nt: TGTGCCAGCAGCCAACAGGGACGGTATGGCTACACCTTC